This is a list of T cell receptor beta chains from one sample in a study of cytomegalovirus exposure and HLA in healthy donors. Produced via immunoSEQ multiplex PCR; TCRdb's table is partial and in-frame only. Of some 270,000 clones listed, about 93% are singletons. The material sequenced was PBMCs. The receptor source for this set is a girl aged 2-10 years in good health and CMV-seronegative. Both conserved end residues are part of each CDR3. The D gene is left open where the match is weak. Expanded clones are given a class, and other clones once, few, many or no size at all.

NA	TRBV11-3	TRBD1	TRBJ2-3	CASSGRDSSQYF	TGTGCCAGCAGCGGCCGGGACAGTTCGCAGTATTTT
NA	TRBV19	NA	TRBJ1-2	CASSFADRLFTF	TGTGCCAGTAGTTTCGCGGACAGACTGTTCACCTTC
NA	TRBV18	NA	TRBJ1-2	CASSPQGPANYGYTF	TGTGCCAGCTCACCACAGGGGCCCGCTAACTATGGCTACACCTTC
once	TRBV7-9	NA	TRBJ2-2	CASSPGSAGGELFF	TGTGCCAGCAGCCCCGGGTCCGCGGGCGGGGAGCTGTTTTTT
NA	TRBV2	TRBD1	TRBJ2-2	CASKDRVNTGELFF	TGTGCCAGCAAGGACAGGGTTAACACCGGGGAGCTGTTTTTT
NA	TRBV6-5	TRBD1	TRBJ1-1	CASSQTGTGATEAFF	TGTGCCAGCAGCCAAACCGGGACAGGGGCCACTGAAGCTTTCTTT
NA	TRBV6-5	NA	TRBJ2-7	CASSRTMSTGEQYF	TGTGCCAGCAGCCGTACCATGAGTACGGGGGAGCAGTACTTC
NA	TRBV13	TRBD2	TRBJ2-7	CASSTPSGTYEQYF	TGTGCCAGCAGCACCCCTAGCGGAACCTACGAGCAGTACTTC
once	TRBV2	TRBD1	TRBJ2-3	CASTSRRTGGTDTQYF	TGTGCCAGCACCTCGCGTAGGACAGGGGGCACAGATACGCAGTATTTT
NA	TRBV5-4	NA	TRBJ2-1	CASSPGTRSPDEQFF	TGTGCCAGCAGCCCCGGGACTCGCTCGCCGGATGAGCAGTTCTTC
NA	TRBV23-1	NA	TRBJ1-5	CASSQYVSDTGSNQPQHF	TGCGCCAGCAGTCAATATGTTTCGGACACCGGGAGCAATCAGCCCCAGCATTTT
NA	TRBV29-1	NA	TRBJ1-2	CSVLHPGETVGYTF	TGCAGCGTTCTACACCCGGGAGAGACAGTTGGCTACACCTTC
NA	TRBV5-1	NA	TRBJ2-1	CASSYTGREQFF	TGCGCCAGCAGCTATACGGGTCGTGAGCAGTTCTTC
NA	TRBV4-2	TRBD2	TRBJ2-3	CASSQDLAGPYTDTQYF	TGTGCCAGCAGCCAAGACCTAGCGGGACCTTACACAGATACGCAGTATTTT
NA	TRBV28	NA	TRBJ2-7	CASTLKPSSSYEQYF	TGTGCCAGCACCCTGAAACCCTCGAGCTCCTACGAGCAGTACTTC
once	TRBV5-1	NA	TRBJ1-1	CASRLLEVNTEAFF	TGCGCCAGTCGGTTATTAGAGGTGAACACTGAAGCTTTCTTT
NA	TRBV28	TRBD1	TRBJ1-4	CASSGQGVNEKLFF	TGTGCCAGCAGTGGACAGGGGGTGAATGAAAAACTGTTTTTT
NA	TRBV5-4	NA	TRBJ1-5	CASSLFGVEPQHF	TGTGCCAGCAGCTTGTTCGGGGTGGAGCCCCAGCATTTT
NA	TRBV5-4	TRBD1	TRBJ1-1	CASIVTGQGNTEAFF	TGTGCCAGCATCGTGACAGGGCAGGGGAACACTGAAGCTTTCTTT
NA	TRBV10-3	TRBD1	TRBJ1-2	CAISESKGGNYGYTF	TGTGCCATCAGTGAGTCGAAAGGGGGCAACTATGGCTACACCTTC
NA	TRBV9	TRBD1	TRBJ2-5	CASSVGTDRDSQETQYF	TGTGCCAGCAGCGTAGGAACGGACAGGGACTCACAAGAGACCCAGTACTTC
once	TRBV10-3	NA	TRBJ2-7	CAISEPGGFKSEQYF	TGTGCCATCAGTGAGCCGGGGGGCTTTAAAAGCGAGCAGTACTTC
once	TRBV27	NA	TRBJ2-6	CASTIGAGANVLTF	TGTGCCAGCACCATAGGGGCTGGGGCCAACGTCCTGACTTTC
NA	TRBV19	NA	TRBJ1-5	CASSITPGEAQHF	TGTGCCAGTAGTATAACCCCGGGTGAAGCCCAGCATTTT
NA	TRBV27	NA	TRBJ1-4	CASSLSGAPNEKLFF	TGTGCCAGCAGTTTATCGGGGGCACCTAATGAAAAACTGTTTTTT
NA	TRBV28	NA	TRBJ1-4	CASSSFSQGRLFF	TGTGCCAGTTCCTCTTTCTCACAGGGCCGGCTGTTTTTT
NA	TRBV6-5	NA	TRBJ1-3	CASSYSEGTGTIYF	TGTGCCAGCAGTTACTCTGAGGGAACGGGCACCATATATTTT
NA	TRBV5-4	TRBD2	TRBJ2-2	CASSSAGGTGELFF	TGTGCCAGCAGCTCAGCGGGGGGCACCGGGGAGCTGTTTTTT
NA	TRBV28	NA	TRBJ1-2	CASSLFQADGYTF	TGTGCCAGCAGTTTATTCCAGGCCGATGGCTACACCTTC
NA	TRBV11-2	TRBD1	TRBJ2-4	CASSRGRENIQYF	TGTGCCAGCAGCAGGGGGCGCGAAAACATTCAGTACTTC
NA	TRBV28	TRBD1	TRBJ2-1	CASSLEFPPGQVYNEQFF	TGTGCCAGCAGTTTAGAATTTCCCCCGGGACAGGTCTACAATGAGCAGTTCTTC
once	TRBV30	NA	TRBJ1-1	CAWSALGNTEAFF	TGTGCCTGGAGTGCCCTGGGCAACACTGAAGCTTTCTTT
NA	TRBV27	NA	TRBJ2-1	CASSLGLEGAYNEQFF	TGTGCCAGCAGTTTGGGTTTGGAGGGGGCTTACAATGAGCAGTTCTTC
NA	TRBV15	NA	TRBJ2-1	CATSREGVGSYNEQFF	TGTGCCACCAGCAGAGAAGGGGTCGGCTCCTACAATGAGCAGTTCTTC
NA	TRBV5-6	NA	TRBJ2-7	CASSLESAGWVGRTYEQYF	TGTGCCAGCAGCTTGGAGTCAGCAGGGTGGGTAGGTAGGACCTACGAGCAGTACTTC
NA	TRBV19	NA	TRBJ2-2	CASSTRQKNTGELFF	TGTGCCAGTAGTACCCGACAGAAGAACACCGGGGAGCTGTTTTTT
NA	TRBV5-6	TRBD1	TRBJ1-1	CASSLFRGPGEAFF	TGTGCCAGCAGCTTATTTAGGGGGCCAGGTGAAGCTTTCTTT
NA	TRBV29-1	TRBD1	TRBJ2-5	CSVVGQETAQYF	TGCAGCGTTGTTGGACAGGAGACGGCCCAGTACTTC
NA	TRBV4-1	NA	TRBJ2-5	CASSQGTETQYF	TGCGCCAGCAGCCAAGGGACTGAGACCCAGTACTTC
NA	TRBV27	NA	TRBJ2-2	CASSPPTCCTGELFF	TGTGCCAGCAGTCCTCCTACTTGCTGCACCGGGGAGCTGTTTTTT
NA	TRBV20-1	NA	TRBJ2-1	CSASGLALGIF	TGCAGTGCTAGTGGGCTAGCCCTAGGGATCTTC
NA	TRBV6-5	NA	TRBJ1-2	CASSTVATAGGYTF	TGTGCCAGCAGCACCGTGGCAACCGCGGGCGGCTACACCTTC
NA	TRBV29-1	TRBD2	TRBJ2-1	CSGLLPSGGYNEQFF	TGCAGCGGCCTGCTCCCTAGCGGGGGGTACAATGAGCAGTTCTTC
NA	TRBV30	NA	TRBJ2-2	CAWSDRVTGELFF	TGTGCCTGGAGTGACAGGGTTACCGGGGAGCTGTTTTTT